This T cell receptor (beta chain) was sequenced in a study of blood T cell repertoires in COVID-19. For the study at large: Researchers got acute and convalescent COVID-19 samples from the United States, Italy and Spain. From T cells, B-cell-depleted T cells, or PBMCs came the material, which was cDNA or gDNA.

The CDR3 totals 16 residues. Germline values: CDR1 GTSNPN, CDR2 SVGIG (reference sequence). V shed 4 bases, J shed 2 bases, and the junction held 6 bases outside the gene matches. The authors' processing: Estimation of nucleated cell counts relied on the amplification of reference gene primers. The table came from immunoSEQ multiplex PCR; TCRdb's copy has only in-frame clones and leaves some out. V and J calls and clone size are copied from that table; D and trimming were computed from the DNA. The data show approximately 220,000 clones, with approximately 80% seen just once and 27% held by the top ten.

V gene TRBV30 combines with J gene TRBJ2-3; 13 bases match TRBD2. This clonotype originated in a man aged 40-55 years with acute or convalescent COVID-19. Sequencing input: peripheral blood. CDR3 residues: CAWINGLAGVTDTQYF. DNA of the CDR3: TGTGCCTGGATTAATGGACTAGCGGGAGTCACAGATACGCAGTATTTT.